Following are 5 T cell receptor beta chains from one sample sequenced in a study of CD8+ T cells in alopecia areata. Sequencing templates came from extracted RNA that was reverse transcribed into cDNA. The method was immunoSEQ multiplex PCR; TCRdb's version includes in-frame clones alone and lacks a portion of them. There are about 120,000 clones in the sample; about 50% occur only once, and 0.46% lies in the top ten. The treatment: oral pan-JAK inhibitor, 5-10 mg twice daily. This specimen consisted of CD4+ T cells sorted from blood, obtained at week 4, from a patient treated with tofacitinib. All receptors derive from a human donor with alopecia areata.

The chain recombines TRBV7-3 with TRBJ1-2, with 9 nucleotides matching TRBD1. The CDR3 loop spans 13 amino acids. J was trimmed by 8 bases and V by 3 bases; bases with no gene match: 4. CDR1 and CDR2 (germline): SGHTA, FQGTGA. CDR3 residues: CASSLVGTGGYTF. The CDR3 DNA sequence: TGTGCCAGCAGCTTGGTGGGGACAGGGGGCTACACCTTC. Full variable domain (remainder filled in from reference TRBV7-3 and TRBJ1-2): GAGVSQTPSNKVTEKGKYVELRCDPISGHTALYWYRQSLGQGPEFLIYFQGTGAADDSGLPNDRFFAVRPEGSVSTLKIQRTERGDSAVYLCASSLVGTGGYTFGSGTRLTVV.

The chain recombines TRBV4-1 with TRBJ1-5, with D possibly being TRBD1 (6 bases). Germline CDR1 and CDR2: MGHRA and YSYEKL. The CDR3 is 16 residues long. Trimming removed 5 bases from V and 1 base from J, with 15 bases in between. This chain's CDR3 is CASSSEGGKSNQPQHF. CDR3 DNA: TGCGCCAGCAGCTCCGAGGGGGGTAAAAGCAATCAGCCCCAGCATTTT.

This clone has more than one count but fewer than ten. The J gene is TRBJ1-5, the V gene TRBV30; no reliable D call. With 0 bases removed from V and 3 bases from J, the gap between germline ends came to 9 bases. CDR1 and CDR2 (germline): GTSNPN, SVGIG (reference sequence). This CDR3 comprises 14 residues. CDR3 sequence reads: CAWSVATVNQPQHF. CDR3 nucleotides: TGTGCCTGGAGTGTTGCGACGGTCAATCAGCCCCAGCATTTT.

The V and J genes are TRBV14 and TRBJ2-2, with a weak D call TRBD2 (5 bases). The CDR3 length is 15 residues. CDR1 SGHDN and CDR2 FVKESK come from the germline V gene. Trimming took off 4 bases at V and 4 bases at J, with 13 bases between the two ends. The CDR3, as DNA: TGTGCCAGCAGCCTGGGAGTCTGGGGCACCGGGGAGCTGTTTTTT. Translating gives CASSLGVWGTGELFF.

The chain recombines TRBV29-1 with TRBJ2-2, with D possibly being TRBD1 (5 bases). Trimming shortened V by 6 bases and J by 0 bases, and 17 bases separated the two germline ends. This CDR3 is 16 amino acids long. The germline V gene has CDR1 SQVTM and CDR2 ANQGSEA. CDR3 sequence: CSVPDSPVANTGELFF. Written as DNA, the CDR3 is TGCAGCGTCCCCGACAGCCCCGTCGCGAACACCGGGGAGCTGTTTTTT.